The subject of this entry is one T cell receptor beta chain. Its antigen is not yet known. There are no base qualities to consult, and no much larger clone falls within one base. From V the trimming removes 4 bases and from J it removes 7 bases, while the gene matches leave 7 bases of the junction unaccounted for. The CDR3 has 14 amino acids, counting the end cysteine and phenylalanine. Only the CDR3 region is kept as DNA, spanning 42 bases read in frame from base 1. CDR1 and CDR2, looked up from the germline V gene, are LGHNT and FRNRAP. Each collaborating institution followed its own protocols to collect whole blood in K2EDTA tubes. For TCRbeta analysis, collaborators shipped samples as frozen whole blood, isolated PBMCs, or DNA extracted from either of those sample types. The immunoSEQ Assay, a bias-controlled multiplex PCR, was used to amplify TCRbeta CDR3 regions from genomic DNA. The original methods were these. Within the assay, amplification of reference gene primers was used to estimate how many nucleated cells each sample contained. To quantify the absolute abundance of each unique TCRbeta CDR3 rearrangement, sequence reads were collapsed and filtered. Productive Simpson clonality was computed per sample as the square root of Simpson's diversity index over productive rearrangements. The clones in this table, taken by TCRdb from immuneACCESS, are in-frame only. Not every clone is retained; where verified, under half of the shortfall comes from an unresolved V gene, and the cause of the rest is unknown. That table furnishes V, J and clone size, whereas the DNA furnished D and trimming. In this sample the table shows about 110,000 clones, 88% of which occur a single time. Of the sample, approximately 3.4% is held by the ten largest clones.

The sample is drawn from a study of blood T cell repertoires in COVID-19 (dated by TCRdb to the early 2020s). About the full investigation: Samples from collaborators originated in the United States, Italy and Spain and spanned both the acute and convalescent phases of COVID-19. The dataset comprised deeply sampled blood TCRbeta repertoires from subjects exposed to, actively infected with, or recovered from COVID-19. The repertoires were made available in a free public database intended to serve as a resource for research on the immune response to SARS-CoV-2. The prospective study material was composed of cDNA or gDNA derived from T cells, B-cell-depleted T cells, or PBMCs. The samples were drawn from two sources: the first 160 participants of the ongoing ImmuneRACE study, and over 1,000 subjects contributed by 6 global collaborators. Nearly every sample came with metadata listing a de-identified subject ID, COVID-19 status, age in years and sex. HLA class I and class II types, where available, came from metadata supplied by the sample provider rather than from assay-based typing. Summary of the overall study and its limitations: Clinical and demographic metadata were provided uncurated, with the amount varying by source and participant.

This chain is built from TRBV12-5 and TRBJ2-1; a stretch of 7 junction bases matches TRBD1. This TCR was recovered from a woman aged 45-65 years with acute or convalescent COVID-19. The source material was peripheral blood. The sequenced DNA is TGTGCTAGTGGTTCTACAGGGGATTCGAATGAGCAGTTCTTC. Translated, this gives CASGSTGDSNEQFF.